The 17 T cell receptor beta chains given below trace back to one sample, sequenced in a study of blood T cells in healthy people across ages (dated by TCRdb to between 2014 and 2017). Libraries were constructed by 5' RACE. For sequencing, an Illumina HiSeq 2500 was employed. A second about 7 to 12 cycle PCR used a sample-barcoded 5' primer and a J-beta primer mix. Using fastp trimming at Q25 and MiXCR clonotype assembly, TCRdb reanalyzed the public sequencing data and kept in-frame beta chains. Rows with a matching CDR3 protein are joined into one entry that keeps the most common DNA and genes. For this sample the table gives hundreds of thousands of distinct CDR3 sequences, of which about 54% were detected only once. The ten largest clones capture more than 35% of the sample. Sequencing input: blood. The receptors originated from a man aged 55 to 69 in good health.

The CDR3 DNA reads TGCAGCGCCGAGGACAACCCCACGCAGTATTTT. Translating gives CSAEDNPTQYF. The J gene is TRBJ2-3, the V gene TRBV29-1; tentatively, D is TRBD1 (5 bases). CDR1 SQVTM and CDR2 ANQGSEA come from the germline V gene. V was trimmed by 7 bases and J by 9 bases, leaving 14 bases between them. The CDR3 loop spans 11 amino acids.

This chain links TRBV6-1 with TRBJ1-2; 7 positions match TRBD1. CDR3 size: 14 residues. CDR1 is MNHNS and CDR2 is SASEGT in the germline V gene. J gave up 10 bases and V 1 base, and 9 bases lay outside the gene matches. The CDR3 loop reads CASSEGQGEEYYTF. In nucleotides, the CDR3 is TGTGCCAGCAGTGAAGGTCAGGGGGAAGAATACTACACCTTC.

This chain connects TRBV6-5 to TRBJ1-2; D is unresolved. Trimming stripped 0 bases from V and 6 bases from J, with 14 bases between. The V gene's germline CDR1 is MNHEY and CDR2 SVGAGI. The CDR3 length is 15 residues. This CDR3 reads CASSYSHGPEHGYTF. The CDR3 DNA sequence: TGTGCCAGCAGTTACTCGCATGGGCCAGAGCATGGCTACACCTTC.

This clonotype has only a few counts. CDR3 residues: CASSPTSGLAFF. Written as DNA, the CDR3 is TGTGCCAGCAGCCCAACGAGCGGGCTAGCTTTCTTT. This sequence joins TRBV7-2 and TRBJ1-1; unclear D gene. The length of the CDR3 is 12 residues. From germline, CDR1 is SGHTA and CDR2 FQGNSA. Between the trimmed V and J ends, which lost 5 bases and 10 bases, there was a span of 14 bases. Full variable domain (remainder filled in from reference TRBV7-2 and TRBJ1-1): GAGVSQSPSNKVTEKGKDVELRCDPISGHTALYWYRQSLGQGLEFLIYFQGNSAPDKSGLPSDRFSAERTGGSVSTLTIQRTQQEDSAVYLCASSPTSGLAFFGQGTRLTVV.

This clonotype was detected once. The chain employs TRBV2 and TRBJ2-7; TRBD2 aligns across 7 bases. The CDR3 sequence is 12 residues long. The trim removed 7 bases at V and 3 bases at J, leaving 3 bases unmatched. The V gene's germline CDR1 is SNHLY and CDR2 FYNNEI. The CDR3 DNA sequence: TGTGCCAGCACGGAGCGGGGCTACGAGCAGTACTTC. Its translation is CASTERGYEQYF. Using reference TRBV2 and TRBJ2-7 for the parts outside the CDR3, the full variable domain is EPEVTQTPSHQVTQMGQEVILRCVPISNHLYFYWYRQILGQKVEFLVSFYNNEISEKSEIFDDQFSVERPDGSNFTLKIRSTKLEDSAMYFCASTERGYEQYFGPGTRLTVT.

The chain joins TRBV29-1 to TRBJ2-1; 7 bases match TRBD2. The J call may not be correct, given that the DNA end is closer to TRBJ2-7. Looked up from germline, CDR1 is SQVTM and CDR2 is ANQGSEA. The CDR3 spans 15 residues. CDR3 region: CSVGAGVSSYNEQYF. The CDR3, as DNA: TGCAGCGTCGGCGCGGGGGTTAGTTCCTACAATGAGCAGTACTTC.

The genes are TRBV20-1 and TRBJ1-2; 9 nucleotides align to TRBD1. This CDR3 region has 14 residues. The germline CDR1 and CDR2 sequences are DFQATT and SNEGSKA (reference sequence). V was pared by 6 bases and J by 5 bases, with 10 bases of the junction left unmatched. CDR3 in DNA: TGCAGTGCGCGCCGGGACAGGGTAGGGTATGGCTACACCTTC. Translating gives CSARRDRVGYGYTF.

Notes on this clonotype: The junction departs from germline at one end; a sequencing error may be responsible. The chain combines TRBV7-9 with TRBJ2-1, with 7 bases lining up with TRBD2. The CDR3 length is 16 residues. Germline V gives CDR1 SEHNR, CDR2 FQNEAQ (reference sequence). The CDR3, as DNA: TGTGTCAGCAGCCCGAGGGGAAGCGGGGTCTACAATGAGCAGTTCTTC. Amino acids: CVSSPRGSGVYNEQFF.

The CDR3 nucleotides read TGTGCCAGCAGCCCTTGGACTAGCGGCACAGATACGCAGTATTTT. The encoded protein is CASSPWTSGTDTQYF. V is TRBV4-2 and J is TRBJ2-3; 9 bases are shared with TRBD2. After removal of 4 bases from V and 1 base from J, the junction contained 3 bases not matched to a gene. CDR1 and CDR2 from the germline V gene are LGHNA and YNFKEQ. CDR3 length equals 15 residues.

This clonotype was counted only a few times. CDR3 DNA: TGCAGCGTTGAAATCTCTGGGGCCAACGTCCTGACTTTC. Translating gives CSVEISGANVLTF. The chain is built from TRBV29-1 and TRBJ2-6; D ambiguous. The CDR3 has 13 amino acids. Germline V gives CDR1 SQVTM, CDR2 ANQGSEA. V was clipped by 2 bases and J by 0 bases, with 2 bases between them.

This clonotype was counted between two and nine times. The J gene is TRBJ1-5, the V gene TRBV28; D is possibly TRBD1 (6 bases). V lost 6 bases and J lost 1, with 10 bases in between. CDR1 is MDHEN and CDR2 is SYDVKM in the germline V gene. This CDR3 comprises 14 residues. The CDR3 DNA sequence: TGTGCCAGCAGCCCCACAGGGAGCAATCAGCCCCAGCATTTT. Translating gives CASSPTGSNQPQHF.

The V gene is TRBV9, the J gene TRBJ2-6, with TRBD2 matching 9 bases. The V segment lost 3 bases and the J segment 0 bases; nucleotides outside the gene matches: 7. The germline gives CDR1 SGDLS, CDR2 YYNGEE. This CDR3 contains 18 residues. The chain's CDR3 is CASSARLAEFSGANVLTF. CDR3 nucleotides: TGTGCCAGCAGCGCAAGACTAGCGGAGTTCTCTGGGGCCAACGTCCTGACTTTC.

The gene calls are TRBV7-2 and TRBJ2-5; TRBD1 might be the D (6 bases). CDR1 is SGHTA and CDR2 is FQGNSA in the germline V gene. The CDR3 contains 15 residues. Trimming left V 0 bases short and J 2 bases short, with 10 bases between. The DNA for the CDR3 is TGTGCCAGCAGCTTAGCGGGGGCCCTTCAAGAGACCCAGTACTTC. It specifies CASSLAGALQETQYF.

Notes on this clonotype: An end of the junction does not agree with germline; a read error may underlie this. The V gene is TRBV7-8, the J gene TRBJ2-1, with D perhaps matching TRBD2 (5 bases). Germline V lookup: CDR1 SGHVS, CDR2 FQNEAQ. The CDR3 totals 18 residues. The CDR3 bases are TGTGCCAGCAGCTTAGTTGACCTAGCACTGAGCTCCCACAATGAGCAGTTCTTC. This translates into CASSLVDLALSSHNEQFF.

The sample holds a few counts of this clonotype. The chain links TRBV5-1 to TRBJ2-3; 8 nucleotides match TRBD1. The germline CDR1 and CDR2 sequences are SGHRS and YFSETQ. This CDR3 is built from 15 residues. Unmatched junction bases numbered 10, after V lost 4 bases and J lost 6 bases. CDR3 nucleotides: TGCGCCAGCAGCGGAGGACAGGGAACGGTTGATACGCAGTATTTT. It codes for CASSGGQGTVDTQYF.

CDR3 coding DNA: TGTGCCAGCAGTGACAGCTACCTTGGAAAACTGTTTTTT. This encodes CASSDSYLGKLFF. This chain connects TRBV6-1 to TRBJ1-4; D uncertain. Germline V lookup: CDR1 MNHNS, CDR2 SASEGT. This CDR3 spans 13 amino acids. V was trimmed by 3 bases and J by 10 bases, leaving 12 bases between them.

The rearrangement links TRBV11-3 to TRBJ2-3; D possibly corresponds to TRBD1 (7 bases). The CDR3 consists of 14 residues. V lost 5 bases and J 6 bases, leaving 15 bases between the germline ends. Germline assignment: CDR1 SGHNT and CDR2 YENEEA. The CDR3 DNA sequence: TGTGCCAGCAGCCCCGGACAGGAGGGGGATACGCAGTATTTT. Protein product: CASSPGQEGDTQYF.